This T cell receptor beta chain originates from a study of blood T cell repertoires in COVID-19. Study-level information: COVID-19 samples collected from the United States, Italy and Spain covered acute and convalescent phases. T cells, B-cell-depleted T cells, or PBMCs provided the cDNA or gDNA that served as material.

As originally analysed: Reference gene primer amplification in the assay estimated nucleated cell counts. The assay was immunoSEQ multiplex PCR, and TCRdb's table has in-frame clones only and misses some. V and J calls and clone size are copied from that table; D and trimming were computed from the DNA. The data hold under 250,000 clones, with roughly four fifths observed a single time. Only a few counts were recorded for this clone. Losses at the gene ends were 5 bases for V and 4 bases for J; bases not matched to a gene: 4. The CDR3 covers 13 residues. The germline V gene encodes CDR1 SEHNR and CDR2 FQNEAQ (reference sequence).

The sample comprised peripheral blood. This clonotype originated in a woman in her seventies with acute or convalescent COVID-19. The chain links TRBV7-9 to TRBJ1-1, with TRBD1 identical over 7 bases. The CDR3 sequence is CASSKGTVTEAFF. The CDR3 bases are TGTGCCAGCAGCAAAGGGACAGTCACTGAAGCTTTCTTT.